The 19 T cell receptor beta chains below were found in one sample sequenced in a study of somatic mutations in cytotoxic T cells in rheumatoid arthritis. Assay: immunoSEQ multiplex PCR; the TCRdb copy retains only in-frame clones and omits some. Of about 19,000 clones listed, around 84% are singletons. Material: CD8+ T cells sorted from blood. The receptor set was obtained from a woman aged 35 to 49 with rheumatoid arthritis.

The chain couples TRBV5-1 to TRBJ1-2, with 8 bases that match TRBD1. Germline CDR1 and CDR2: SGHRS and YFSETQ. J was trimmed by 3 bases and V by 4 bases; bases with no gene match: 5. The CDR3 contains 14 residues. For the CDR3, the DNA is TGCGCCAGCAGCCCTGGACAGGGTGACTATGGCTACACCTTC. Encoded protein: CASSPGQGDYGYTF.

The V and J genes are TRBV6-1 and TRBJ1-4, with TRBD1 matching 7 bases. V dropped 8 bases and J dropped 14; count of bases not matched to a gene: 17. The CDR3 spans 14 residues. CDR1 is MNHNS, CDR2 SASEGT, per germline. The CDR3 nucleotides are TGTGCCAGCCAAGACTCGAGACAGGGACCCCGGCTGTTTTTT. Amino acids: CASQDSRQGPRLFF.

V is TRBV7-6 and J is TRBJ1-4; unclear D gene. The V end was cut by 5 bases, the J end by 6 bases, with 10 bases between. CDR3 length equals 13 residues. Germline-derived CDR1 and CDR2 are SGHVS and FNYEAQ. The chain's CDR3 is CASSPRADEKLFF. The CDR3 DNA reads as TGTGCCAGCAGCCCCCGAGCGGATGAAAAACTGTTTTTT.

This clone occurred once. The chain carries TRBV6-1 and TRBJ2-7; TRBD2 aligns across 12 bases. Trimming took 1 base from V and 5 from J; bases not matched to a gene: 3. Germline-derived CDR1 and CDR2 are MNHNS and SASEGT. This CDR3 comprises 15 residues. As DNA, the CDR3 is TGTGCCAGCAGTGAAGACCTAGCGGGGGGGAACGAGCAGTACTTC. It encodes CASSEDLAGGNEQYF.

J is TRBJ2-7 and V is TRBV7-9; D might be TRBD2 (6 bases). Germline values: CDR1 SEHNR, CDR2 FQNEAQ (reference sequence). V gave up 5 bases and J gave up 4 bases, with 21 bases separating them. This CDR3 contains 16 residues. DNA for the CDR3: TGTGCCAGCAGCACCCATACCGGGGGTACAGCTTACGAGCAGTACTTC. Its translation: CASSTHTGGTAYEQYF.

The chain uses TRBV18 and TRBJ2-7, with TRBD1 as a possible D gene (5 bases). CDR1 and CDR2 (germline): KGHSH, LQKENI. The ends were cut back, 2 bases at V and 7 bases at J, with 12 bases in the middle. This CDR3 spans 13 amino acids. For the CDR3, the DNA is TGTGCCAGCTCACCAGCAGGGAACACAGAGCAGTACTTC. This gives the protein CASSPAGNTEQYF.

The chain employs TRBV6-1 and TRBJ1-5; D remains ambiguous. The V end lost 2 bases, the J end lost 6 bases, and 14 bases lay between the germline ends. Germline lookup yields CDR1 MNHNS and CDR2 SASEGT. The CDR3 is made up of 15 amino acids. In nucleotides, the CDR3 is TGTGCCAGCAGTGAACCACCCAACGGGGTTCAGCCCCAGCATTTT. Translated: CASSEPPNGVQPQHF.

This clone was found once. The CDR3 sequence is CASSFGEGSNSPLHF. The CDR3 nucleotides read TGTGCCAGCAGCTTCGGGGAAGGGAGCAATTCACCCCTCCACTTT. The V call is TRBV5-6, the J call TRBJ1-6; D is undetermined. The germline V and J ends were trimmed by 2 bases and 7 bases, with 13 bases remaining between them. This CDR3 has 15 amino acids. Germline assignment: CDR1 SGHDT and CDR2 YYEEEE.

The chain is built from TRBV13 and TRBJ2-1, with 7 bases lining up with TRBD2. The trim removed 2 bases at V and 7 bases at J, leaving 5 bases unmatched. Germline V gives CDR1 PRHDT, CDR2 FYEKMQ (reference sequence). The CDR3 runs 14 residues. The CDR3 sequence: CASSLNPSGNEQFF. The CDR3, as DNA: TGTGCCAGCAGCTTAAATCCTAGCGGTAATGAGCAGTTCTTC.

The rearrangement joins TRBV2 to TRBJ2-7; D unclear. V lost 6 bases and J lost 5, with 14 bases in between. CDR3 size: 13 residues. Per the germline V gene, CDR1 is SNHLY and CDR2 is FYNNEI. The CDR3 reads CASRGLPPHEQYF. DNA for the CDR3: TGTGCCAGCAGGGGCCTCCCCCCCCACGAGCAGTACTTC.

The J gene is TRBJ2-5, the V gene TRBV5-8; the match to TRBD2 covers 14 bases. This CDR3 is built from 18 residues. Germline values: CDR1 SGHTS, CDR2 YDEGEE. V lost 4 bases and J lost 5; bases outside the gene matches: 13. The chain's CDR3 is CASSLGTSGSEVPETQYF. The CDR3, as DNA: TGTGCCAGCAGCCTCGGGACTAGCGGGAGTGAGGTTCCGGAGACCCAGTACTTC.

In its sample, this clone was seen once. The chain joins TRBV13 to TRBJ1-2, with D uncertain. The V end lost 5 bases, the J end lost 7 bases, and 17 bases lay between the germline ends. CDR1 is PRHDT and CDR2 is FYEKMQ in the germline V gene (reference sequence). The CDR3 covers 14 residues. The CDR3 spells CASSPLGEVIGYTF. For the CDR3, the DNA is TGTGCCAGCAGCCCCCTTGGGGAGGTCATTGGCTACACCTTC.

This clone was picked up a small number of times. This chain uses TRBV5-1 with TRBJ2-7; 7 bases fit TRBD1. The germline V gene encodes CDR1 SGHRS and CDR2 YFSETQ. The CDR3 runs to 14 residues. V gave up 4 bases and J gave up 5 bases; unmatched junction bases: 9. The CDR3 sequence: CASSPGQAPHEQYF. DNA of the CDR3: TGCGCCAGCAGCCCCGGACAGGCCCCCCACGAGCAGTACTTC.

Comment on this clone: Different DNA sequences within this sample yield the same CDR3. The chain carries TRBV5-6 and TRBJ2-3, with D possibly TRBD2 on 5 matching bases. V lost 0 bases, J lost 2 bases, and 7 bases lay in between. Germline CDR1 reads SGHDT; CDR2 reads YYEEEE. The CDR3 covers 14 residues. The CDR3 nucleotides are TGTGCCAGCAGCTTGGAGACTACCACAGATACGCAGTATTTT. This encodes CASSLETTTDTQYF.

The chain employs TRBV27 and TRBJ2-4, with 7 bases identical to TRBD1. The germline gives CDR1 MNHEY, CDR2 SMNVEV (reference sequence). This CDR3 is built from 16 residues. J gave up 7 bases and V 5 bases, and 14 bases lay outside the gene matches. The CDR3: CASSLPPGTDRNIQYF. The CDR3 DNA sequence: TGTGCCAGCAGTCTACCCCCCGGGACAGATAGGAACATTCAGTACTTC.

The chain recombines TRBV18 with TRBJ1-2; 7 bases map to TRBD1. J gave up 3 bases and V 6 bases, and 7 bases lay outside the gene matches. The CDR3 contains 14 residues. Germline CDR1 KGHSH, CDR2 LQKENI. The CDR3, as DNA: TGTGCCAGCTCCCCAAGAGGGGGCTACTATGGCTACACCTTC. This translates into CASSPRGGYYGYTF.

The V and J genes are TRBV19 and TRBJ2-7, with a weak D call TRBD2 (6 bases). Trimming removed 3 bases at V and 2 bases at J, with 8 bases between. There are 13 residues in the CDR3. In germline, CDR1 is LNHDA, CDR2 SQIVND (reference sequence). The CDR3 DNA reads TGTGCCAGTAGTATCGGCGGGACCTACGAGCAGTACTTC. Translated, it gives CASSIGGTYEQYF.

The rearrangement uses TRBV10-3 and TRBJ2-2; no reliable D call. From germline, CDR1 is ENHRY and CDR2 SYGVKD. V lost 5 bases and J lost 7, with 5 bases in between. This CDR3 is 11 amino acids long. CDR3 coding DNA: TGTGCCATCAGTAGCAACGGGGAGCTGTTTTTT. Protein sequence: CAISSNGELFF.

The J gene is TRBJ2-6, the V gene TRBV2, with D maybe TRBD2 (7 bases). The CDR3 covers 15 residues. V was trimmed by 3 bases and J by 4 bases, leaving 10 bases between them. Germline V CDR1 and CDR2: SNHLY, FYNNEI. The CDR3 region is CASSDGGPGANVLTF. In nucleotides, the CDR3 is TGTGCCAGCAGTGACGGGGGGCCCGGGGCCAACGTCCTGACTTTC.